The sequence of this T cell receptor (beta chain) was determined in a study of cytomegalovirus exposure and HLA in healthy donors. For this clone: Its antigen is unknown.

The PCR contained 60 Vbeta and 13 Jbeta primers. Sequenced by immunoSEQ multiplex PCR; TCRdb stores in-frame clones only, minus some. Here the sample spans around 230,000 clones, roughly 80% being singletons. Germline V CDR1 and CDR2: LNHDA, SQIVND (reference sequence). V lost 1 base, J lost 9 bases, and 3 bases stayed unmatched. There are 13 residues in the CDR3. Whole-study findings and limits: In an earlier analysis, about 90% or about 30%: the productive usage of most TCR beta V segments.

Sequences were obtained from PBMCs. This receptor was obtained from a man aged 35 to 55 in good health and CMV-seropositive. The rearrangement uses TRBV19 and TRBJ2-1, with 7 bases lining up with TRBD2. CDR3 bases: TGTGCCAGTAGTATAGTCCCTAGCGGTGAGCAGTTCTTC. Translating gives CASSIVPSGEQFF.